This T cell receptor (beta chain) was documented in a study of blood T cell repertoires in COVID-19. Overall study context: The United States, Italy and Spain supplied acute and convalescent COVID-19 samples. PBMCs, B-cell-depleted T cells, or T cells were the source of the cDNA or gDNA that made up the material.

This study enrolled people aged about 18 to 90 from about two dozen US geographic areas. Recovery among Cohort 3 donors was established by two negative PCRs, clearance, or symptom resolution. This clone came up a few times. TCRdb's copy holds only in-frame clones and misses some; the assay was immunoSEQ multiplex PCR. The repertoire holds around 250,000 clones, around 85% seen once, with 1.9% in the top ten. Material for sequencing was PBMCs or T cells enriched from blood (not recorded which). This sequence was found in a woman in her forties or fifties who had recovered from COVID-19.

As DNA, the CDR3 is TGTGCCAGCAGCCCTGGGGACAACTCCTACGAGCAGTACTTC. It is translated as CASSPGDNSYEQYF. V usage is TRBV5-6 and J usage is TRBJ2-7; D may be TRBD1 (6 bases). This CDR3 spans 14 amino acids. Germline loops: CDR1 SGHDT, CDR2 YYEEEE. V was trimmed by 4 bases and J by 0 bases, leaving 11 bases between them.